Included here is one T cell receptor beta chain sequence, with context. Its antigen is undetermined. There were TCR beta CDR3 regions amplified from RNA transcripts. Initially, a first-round RT-PCR of the TCR CDR3 employed the HTBI primer set. From the multiplex PCR reads, TCRdb called clonotypes with MiXCR, one entry per CDR3 protein. The sample lists more than 40,000 distinct CDR3 sequences, 49% occurring once. Diagnoses were made from clinical symptoms, serum measures (thyroxine and TRAb), thyroid ultrasound and orbital computed tomography. The CDR3 runs 16 residues. Germline-derived CDR1 and CDR2 are SGHTA and FQGNSA. Trimming took off 7 bases at V and 7 bases at J, with 26 bases between the two ends. The data are from a study of T cells in Graves' hyperthyroidism and ophthalmopathy. Findings and limits, study-wide: Ophthalmopathy prediction by the model preceded onset by a median about 6 months. Most expanded thyroid clonotypes above 0.001 also appeared in blood.

The chain joins TRBV7-2 to TRBJ2-7, with D unclear. Material: peripheral blood or thyroid tissue (not recorded which). This TCR was sampled from a woman in her fifties or sixties with Graves' hyperthyroidism. The CDR3 sequence: CASNFGGESRGDEQYF. Here the CDR3 DNA reads TGTGCCAGCAACTTCGGCGGAGAGTCCCGTGGGGATGAGCAGTACTTC.